These T cell receptor beta chains were read from a single sample in a study of blood T cell repertoires in COVID-19. TCRdb's table, derived via immunoSEQ multiplex PCR, lists solely in-frame clones and lacks some. Here the sample spans fewer than 250,000 clones, approximately 80% being singletons. The specimen sequenced was peripheral blood. The receptors were sampled from a woman older than 75 with acute or convalescent COVID-19. Each CDR3 is given with its conserved first and last residue. Each record gives: V gene, D gene, clone size, J gene, CDR3 protein, CDR3 DNA. The D gene is left open where the match is weak. Some rows mark clone size as missing; the rest say once, few, many or name a class of expanded clone.

V gene: TRBV5-1; D gene: NA; clone size: NA; J gene: TRBJ2-7; CDR3 protein: CASSLNLQAPGGQYF; CDR3 DNA: TGCGCCAGCAGCTTGAATTTACAGGCCCCGGGTGGGCAGTACTTC
V gene: TRBV5-1; D gene: TRBD1; clone size: NA; J gene: TRBJ1-1; CDR3 protein: CASSPTGLNTEAFF; CDR3 DNA: TGCGCCAGCAGCCCGACAGGGTTGAACACTGAAGCTTTCTTT
V gene: TRBV7-3; D gene: TRBD1; clone size: few; J gene: TRBJ1-6; CDR3 protein: CASSLGQGYNSPLHF; CDR3 DNA: TGTGCCAGCAGCTTGGGACAGGGCTATAATTCACCCCTCCACTTT
V gene: TRBV18; D gene: TRBD1; clone size: NA; J gene: TRBJ2-5; CDR3 protein: CASSPGQEETQYF; CDR3 DNA: TGTGCCAGCTCACCGGGACAGGAAGAGACCCAGTACTTC
V gene: TRBV30; D gene: TRBD1; clone size: NA; J gene: TRBJ1-2; CDR3 protein: CAWSVGTGYYGYTF; CDR3 DNA: TGTGCCTGGAGTGTAGGGACAGGGTACTATGGCTACACCTTC
V gene: TRBV2; D gene: TRBD1; clone size: NA; J gene: TRBJ1-1; CDR3 protein: CASKTGSGIITEAFF; CDR3 DNA: TGTGCCAGCAAGACAGGGTCAGGGATCATCACTGAAGCTTTCTTT
V gene: TRBV7-2; D gene: TRBD2; clone size: NA; J gene: TRBJ2-3; CDR3 protein: CASSLRLIKTGGPGDTQYF; CDR3 DNA: TGTGCCAGCAGCTTAAGACTCATCAAAACGGGAGGGCCGGGAGATACGCAGTATTTT
V gene: TRBV2; D gene: NA; clone size: once; J gene: TRBJ1-3; CDR3 protein: CASKRDFSYSGNTIYF; CDR3 DNA: TGTGCCAGCAAGCGCGACTTTTCCTACTCTGGAAACACCATATATTTT
V gene: TRBV9; D gene: NA; clone size: NA; J gene: TRBJ1-4; CDR3 protein: CASSPDLEKLFF; CDR3 DNA: TGTGCCAGCAGCCCCGACTTGGAAAAACTGTTTTTT
V gene: TRBV7-3; D gene: NA; clone size: NA; J gene: TRBJ2-5; CDR3 protein: CASSLSPRQETQYF; CDR3 DNA: TGTGCCAGCAGCTTAAGCCCGAGGCAAGAGACCCAGTACTTC
V gene: TRBV9; D gene: TRBD1; clone size: NA; J gene: TRBJ1-4; CDR3 protein: CASSVAPGTGGEKLFF; CDR3 DNA: TGTGCCAGCAGCGTAGCCCCCGGGACAGGGGGCGAAAAACTGTTTTTT
V gene: TRBV12-3/TRBV12-4; D gene: NA; clone size: NA; J gene: TRBJ2-1; CDR3 protein: CASSQGSRVQFF; CDR3 DNA: TGTGCCAGCAGTCAGGGAAGTCGCGTGCAGTTCTTC
V gene: TRBV5-6; D gene: TRBD1; clone size: once; J gene: TRBJ1-1; CDR3 protein: CASSGGTALEAFF; CDR3 DNA: TGTGCCAGCAGCGGTGGGACAGCTCTAGAAGCTTTCTTT
V gene: TRBV6-2/TRBV6-3; D gene: NA; clone size: NA; J gene: TRBJ2-2; CDR3 protein: CASSLNTGELFF; CDR3 DNA: TGTGCCAGCAGTCTTAACACCGGGGAGCTGTTTTTT
V gene: TRBV3-1/TRBV3-2; D gene: NA; clone size: NA; J gene: TRBJ1-1; CDR3 protein: CASSQEEGRSLNTEAFF; CDR3 DNA: TGTGCCAGCAGCCAAGAAGAGGGAAGGAGTTTAAACACTGAAGCTTTCTTT
V gene: TRBV6-5; D gene: NA; clone size: NA; J gene: TRBJ1-1; CDR3 protein: CASSYSYGNTEAFF; CDR3 DNA: TGTGCCAGCAGTTACTCGTACGGGAACACTGAAGCTTTCTTT
V gene: TRBV9; D gene: NA; clone size: NA; J gene: TRBJ2-2; CDR3 protein: CASSVAPPRGTGELFF; CDR3 DNA: TGTGCCAGCAGCGTAGCGCCTCCCAGGGGAACCGGGGAGCTGTTTTTT
V gene: TRBV5-1; D gene: NA; clone size: once; J gene: TRBJ1-2; CDR3 protein: CASSLGVGGNGYTF; CDR3 DNA: TGCGCCAGCAGCTTGGGGGTAGGGGGAAATGGCTACACCTTC
V gene: TRBV24-1; D gene: NA; clone size: NA; J gene: TRBJ1-2; CDR3 protein: CATSEGVNYGYTF; CDR3 DNA: TGTGCCACCAGTGAGGGAGTGAACTATGGCTACACCTTC
V gene: TRBV19; D gene: NA; clone size: NA; J gene: TRBJ2-2; CDR3 protein: CASSMGSVGGELFF; CDR3 DNA: TGTGCCAGTAGTATGGGTAGCGTAGGCGGGGAGCTGTTTTTT
V gene: TRBV6-5; D gene: TRBD1; clone size: NA; J gene: TRBJ2-3; CDR3 protein: CASSYSRQGAADTQYF; CDR3 DNA: TGTGCCAGCAGTTACTCCAGACAGGGGGCGGCAGATACGCAGTATTTT
V gene: TRBV6-1; D gene: NA; clone size: NA; J gene: TRBJ1-4; CDR3 protein: CASSEAQGFRITNEKLFF; CDR3 DNA: TGTGCCAGCAGTGAAGCGCAGGGGTTCCGAATAACTAATGAAAAACTGTTTTTT
V gene: TRBV24-1; D gene: TRBD1; clone size: NA; J gene: TRBJ1-1; CDR3 protein: CATSDSNTDRGVNTEAFF; CDR3 DNA: TGTGCCACCAGTGATTCTAATACAGACAGGGGTGTGAACACTGAAGCTTTCTTT
V gene: TRBV7-8; D gene: TRBD2; clone size: NA; J gene: TRBJ2-3; CDR3 protein: CASSLVAGGLDTQYF; CDR3 DNA: TGTGCCAGCAGCTTGGTGGCGGGGGGGCTTGATACGCAGTATTTT
V gene: TRBV3-1/TRBV3-2; D gene: NA; clone size: NA; J gene: TRBJ1-1; CDR3 protein: CASSQVQGNTEAFF; CDR3 DNA: TGTGCCAGCAGCCAAGTACAGGGAAACACTGAAGCTTTCTTT
V gene: TRBV2; D gene: NA; clone size: NA; J gene: TRBJ2-7; CDR3 protein: CASSELTTGNEQYF; CDR3 DNA: TGTGCCAGCAGTGAGCTAACTACAGGGAACGAGCAGTACTTC
V gene: TRBV19; D gene: NA; clone size: NA; J gene: TRBJ1-1; CDR3 protein: CASSKTPNTEAFF; CDR3 DNA: TGTGCCAGTAGTAAGACACCTAACACTGAAGCTTTCTTT
V gene: TRBV11-2; D gene: TRBD2; clone size: once; J gene: TRBJ2-7; CDR3 protein: CASSFLTSGLYEQYF; CDR3 DNA: TGTGCCAGCAGCTTTTTGACTAGCGGGCTCTACGAGCAGTACTTC
V gene: TRBV6-5; D gene: NA; clone size: NA; J gene: TRBJ2-1; CDR3 protein: CASSYSPGEFEQFF; CDR3 DNA: TGTGCCAGCAGTTACTCCCCGGGAGAATTCGAGCAGTTCTTC
V gene: TRBV11-2; D gene: NA; clone size: NA; J gene: TRBJ1-3; CDR3 protein: CASSPGIYSGNTIYF; CDR3 DNA: TGTGCCAGCAGCCCCGGGATTTACTCTGGAAACACCATATATTTT
V gene: TRBV9; D gene: NA; clone size: NA; J gene: TRBJ2-5; CDR3 protein: CASSPAPAGITETQYF; CDR3 DNA: TGTGCCAGCAGCCCAGCCCCTGCAGGGATAACAGAGACCCAGTACTTC
V gene: TRBV7-2; D gene: NA; clone size: NA; J gene: TRBJ1-6; CDR3 protein: CASRLDGLGALHF; CDR3 DNA: TGTGCCAGCAGGCTCGACGGTCTCGGGGCCCTCCACTTT
V gene: TRBV10-3; D gene: NA; clone size: few; J gene: TRBJ2-5; CDR3 protein: CAISSQETQYF; CDR3 DNA: TGTGCCATCAGCTCCCAAGAGACCCAGTACTTC
V gene: TRBV5-1; D gene: NA; clone size: NA; J gene: TRBJ2-7; CDR3 protein: CASSLDPKSYEQYF; CDR3 DNA: TGCGCCAGCAGCTTGGACCCTAAATCCTACGAGCAGTACTTC
V gene: TRBV27; D gene: NA; clone size: NA; J gene: TRBJ2-2; CDR3 protein: CASSSGVNTGELFF; CDR3 DNA: TGTGCCAGCAGTTCCGGGGTCAACACCGGGGAGCTGTTTTTT
V gene: TRBV30; D gene: NA; clone size: NA; J gene: TRBJ1-3; CDR3 protein: CAWATGSGNTIYF; CDR3 DNA: TGTGCCTGGGCTACGGGCTCTGGAAACACCATATATTTT
V gene: TRBV14; D gene: NA; clone size: NA; J gene: TRBJ1-1; CDR3 protein: CASSQATGNTEAFF; CDR3 DNA: TGTGCCAGCAGCCAAGCCACAGGGAACACTGAAGCTTTCTTT
V gene: TRBV7-2; D gene: TRBD2; clone size: NA; J gene: TRBJ2-3; CDR3 protein: CASSLNSGEITDTQYF; CDR3 DNA: TGTGCCAGCAGCTTGAATAGCGGGGAAATCACAGATACGCAGTATTTT
V gene: TRBV9; D gene: NA; clone size: NA; J gene: TRBJ2-7; CDR3 protein: CASSVDIAAVSYEQYF; CDR3 DNA: TGTGCCAGCAGCGTAGATATAGCGGCGGTGTCCTACGAGCAGTACTTC
V gene: TRBV6-6; D gene: NA; clone size: NA; J gene: TRBJ1-5; CDR3 protein: CARTQGPNQPQHF; CDR3 DNA: TGTGCCAGAACACAGGGCCCCAATCAGCCCCAGCATTTT
V gene: TRBV5-8; D gene: TRBD2; clone size: NA; J gene: TRBJ2-1; CDR3 protein: CASSGRGLVDQFF; CDR3 DNA: TGTGCCAGCAGCGGAAGGGGACTAGTCGATCAGTTCTTC
V gene: TRBV5-5; D gene: TRBD2; clone size: NA; J gene: TRBJ2-7; CDR3 protein: CASSVLARYEQYF; CDR3 DNA: TGTGCCAGCAGCGTACTAGCGCGTTACGAGCAGTACTTC
V gene: TRBV10-3; D gene: NA; clone size: NA; J gene: TRBJ2-7; CDR3 protein: CAISESYSQQDEQYF; CDR3 DNA: TGTGCCATCAGTGAGTCGTACTCCCAACAGGACGAGCAGTACTTC
V gene: TRBV7-8; D gene: NA; clone size: NA; J gene: TRBJ1-6; CDR3 protein: CASSQEGPLHF; CDR3 DNA: TGTGCCAGCAGCCAGGAGGGACCCCTCCACTTT
V gene: TRBV19; D gene: NA; clone size: NA; J gene: TRBJ2-7; CDR3 protein: CASSIGRGAYEQYF; CDR3 DNA: TGTGCCAGTAGTATCGGCAGGGGTGCCTACGAGCAGTACTTC
V gene: TRBV9; D gene: TRBD1; clone size: NA; J gene: TRBJ1-2; CDR3 protein: CASGQQDRGLNYGYTF; CDR3 DNA: TGTGCCAGCGGTCAGCAGGACAGGGGGCTTAACTATGGCTACACCTTC
V gene: TRBV7-3; D gene: TRBD1; clone size: NA; J gene: TRBJ2-5; CDR3 protein: CASSPQGRTRGETQYF; CDR3 DNA: TGTGCCAGCAGCCCCCAGGGTCGGACCAGGGGGGAGACCCAGTACTTC
V gene: TRBV3-1/TRBV3-2; D gene: TRBD1; clone size: once; J gene: TRBJ2-2; CDR3 protein: CASSPRQGAGRGELFF; CDR3 DNA: TGTGCCAGCAGCCCACGACAGGGGGCAGGTCGCGGGGAGCTGTTTTTT
V gene: TRBV6-2/TRBV6-3; D gene: NA; clone size: NA; J gene: TRBJ2-1; CDR3 protein: CASSYSRYEQFF; CDR3 DNA: TGTGCCAGCAGTTACTCGAGGTATGAGCAGTTCTTC
V gene: TRBV2; D gene: NA; clone size: NA; J gene: TRBJ1-6; CDR3 protein: CASSSGKPGISPLHF; CDR3 DNA: TGTGCCAGCAGTTCCGGGAAACCGGGTATCTCACCCCTCCACTTT
V gene: TRBV5-1; D gene: NA; clone size: NA; J gene: TRBJ2-6; CDR3 protein: CASSGGEPGANVLTF; CDR3 DNA: TGCGCCAGCAGCGGCGGGGAGCCTGGGGCCAACGTCCTGACTTTC
V gene: TRBV18; D gene: NA; clone size: NA; J gene: TRBJ1-1; CDR3 protein: CASSPPGGGSTEAFF; CDR3 DNA: TGTGCCAGCTCACCGCCGGGGGGTGGGAGCACTGAAGCTTTCTTT
V gene: TRBV3-1/TRBV3-2; D gene: TRBD2; clone size: NA; J gene: TRBJ2-1; CDR3 protein: CASSQVTSGADEQFF; CDR3 DNA: TGTGCCAGCAGCCAAGTGACTAGCGGGGCGGATGAGCAATTCTTC
V gene: TRBV25-1; D gene: TRBD1; clone size: NA; J gene: TRBJ2-7; CDR3 protein: CASRPTGGLYEQYF; CDR3 DNA: TGTGCCAGCAGGCCTACAGGGGGTCTCTACGAGCAGTACTTC
V gene: TRBV9; D gene: NA; clone size: NA; J gene: TRBJ1-1; CDR3 protein: CASSVIQGGVTEAFF; CDR3 DNA: TGTGCCAGCAGCGTGATACAGGGTGGGGTCACTGAAGCTTTCTTT
V gene: TRBV18; D gene: TRBD2; clone size: NA; J gene: TRBJ2-7; CDR3 protein: CASSPPAGGGYEQYF; CDR3 DNA: TGTGCCAGCTCACCACCTGCGGGAGGGGGCTACGAGCAGTACTTC
V gene: TRBV29-1; D gene: TRBD1; clone size: NA; J gene: TRBJ1-1; CDR3 protein: CSVVGQGDTEAFF; CDR3 DNA: TGCAGCGTCGTGGGACAGGGCGACACTGAAGCTTTCTTT